A selection of T cell receptor beta chains follows, all from one sample in a study of shared clonotypes between healthy human individuals. The table came from immunoSEQ multiplex PCR; TCRdb's copy has only in-frame clones and leaves some out. The sample carries over 750,000 clones, around 96% recorded once. The specimen sequenced was naive CD8+ T cells sorted from blood. These receptors came from a man aged 25 to 40 in good health. CDR3s include the opening cysteine and the closing phenylalanine or tryptophan. The order of the fields is V gene, D gene, clone size, J gene, CDR3 length, CDR3 protein, CDR3 DNA. D genes are given only for firm matches. Clone size is shown for a subset of rows, as once, few, many or a class of expanded clone.

v_gene: TRBV29-1; d_gene: -; abundance: -; j_gene: TRBJ2-1; len: 15; CDR3aa: CSVEGQVGSYNEQFF; CDR3nt: TGCAGCGTTGAAGGGCAGGTGGGCTCCTACAATGAGCAGTTCTTC
v_gene: TRBV4-3; d_gene: TRBD1; abundance: -; j_gene: TRBJ2-3; len: 18; CDR3aa: CASSQVAGQGPSTDTQYF; CDR3nt: TGCGCCAGCAGCCAAGTTGCGGGACAGGGACCTAGCACAGATACGCAGTATTTT
v_gene: TRBV27; d_gene: TRBD2; abundance: -; j_gene: TRBJ2-2; len: 16; CDR3aa: CASSLQTSGNTGELFF; CDR3nt: TGTGCCAGCAGTCTCCAGACTAGCGGGAACACCGGGGAGCTGTTTTTT
v_gene: TRBV12-5; d_gene: TRBD1; abundance: -; j_gene: TRBJ1-2; len: 14; CDR3aa: CASGPSTGNYGYTF; CDR3nt: TGTGCTAGTGGCCCGTCGACAGGGAACTATGGCTACACCTTC
v_gene: TRBV9; d_gene: -; abundance: -; j_gene: TRBJ2-5; len: 13; CDR3aa: CASSVGGVETQYF; CDR3nt: TGTGCCAGCAGCGTAGGAGGGGTTGAGACCCAGTACTTC
v_gene: TRBV11-2; d_gene: TRBD2; abundance: -; j_gene: TRBJ2-7; len: 16; CDR3aa: CASSWTSETVVYEQYF; CDR3nt: TGTGCCAGCAGCTGGACTAGCGAGACTGTGGTGTACGAGCAGTACTTC
v_gene: TRBV10-3; d_gene: TRBD2; abundance: -; j_gene: TRBJ2-3; len: 16; CDR3aa: CAISESTGLAADTQYF; CDR3nt: TGTGCCATCAGTGAGTCGACGGGACTAGCGGCAGATACGCAGTATTTT
v_gene: TRBV9; d_gene: -; abundance: once; j_gene: TRBJ1-2; len: 11; CDR3aa: CASTDPHGYTF; CDR3nt: TGTGCCAGCACCGACCCACATGGCTACACCTTC
v_gene: TRBV11-2; d_gene: -; abundance: -; j_gene: TRBJ2-2; len: 15; CDR3aa: CASSLELIATGELFF; CDR3nt: TGTGCCAGCAGCTTAGAACTAATTGCCACCGGGGAGCTGTTTTTT
v_gene: TRBV7-9; d_gene: -; abundance: -; j_gene: TRBJ1-2; len: 13; CDR3aa: CASSYGSIYGYTF; CDR3nt: TGTGCCAGCAGCTATGGCAGTATCTATGGCTACACCTTC
v_gene: TRBV7-6; d_gene: TRBD2; abundance: -; j_gene: TRBJ2-1; len: 15; CDR3aa: CASSYSGRTYNEQFF; CDR3nt: TGTGCCAGCAGCTATAGCGGGAGAACCTACAATGAGCAGTTCTTC
v_gene: TRBV7-9; d_gene: TRBD1; abundance: -; j_gene: TRBJ1-2; len: 16; CDR3aa: CASSSVQPGTDYGYTF; CDR3nt: TGTGCCAGCAGCTCAGTTCAGCCCGGGACAGACTATGGCTACACCTTC
v_gene: TRBV13; d_gene: -; abundance: -; j_gene: TRBJ2-7; len: 14; CDR3aa: CASSSYHISYEQYF; CDR3nt: TGTGCCAGCAGCTCCTACCATATCTCCTACGAGCAGTACTTC
v_gene: TRBV30; d_gene: -; abundance: -; j_gene: TRBJ2-7; len: 19; CDR3aa: CAWRELSTDGGRSSYEQYF; CDR3nt: TGTGCCTGGAGAGAACTCTCCACCGATGGGGGACGGAGCTCCTACGAGCAGTACTTC
v_gene: TRBV19; d_gene: -; abundance: -; j_gene: TRBJ2-7; len: 14; CDR3aa: CASSFSDSSYEQYF; CDR3nt: TGTGCCAGTAGTTTCTCGGACAGTTCCTACGAGCAGTACTTC
v_gene: TRBV4-1; d_gene: -; abundance: -; j_gene: TRBJ2-3; len: 15; CDR3aa: CASSQVVPGADTQYF; CDR3nt: TGCGCCAGCAGCCAAGTGGTTCCAGGGGCAGATACGCAGTATTTT
v_gene: TRBV19; d_gene: -; abundance: -; j_gene: TRBJ2-7; len: 11; CDR3aa: CASSPGYEQYF; CDR3nt: TGTGCCAGTAGTCCGGGCTACGAGCAGTACTTC
v_gene: TRBV7-8; d_gene: -; abundance: -; j_gene: TRBJ2-5; len: 16; CDR3aa: CASSLYLEAAQETQYF; CDR3nt: TGTGCCAGCAGCTTATACTTGGAGGCAGCACAAGAGACCCAGTACTTC
v_gene: TRBV9; d_gene: -; abundance: -; j_gene: TRBJ2-2; len: 12; CDR3aa: CASSVDAGELFF; CDR3nt: TGTGCCAGCAGCGTAGACGCGGGGGAGCTGTTTTTT
v_gene: TRBV14; d_gene: -; abundance: -; j_gene: TRBJ2-5; len: 14; CDR3aa: CASSRQGHQETQYF; CDR3nt: TGTGCCAGCAGCCGTCAGGGACATCAAGAGACCCAGTACTTC
v_gene: TRBV7-8; d_gene: -; abundance: -; j_gene: TRBJ1-4; len: 17; CDR3aa: CASSSPDVSGGSEKLFF; CDR3nt: TGTGCCAGCAGCTCCCCAGACGTATCTGGGGGGAGTGAAAAACTGTTTTTT
v_gene: TRBV11-1; d_gene: -; abundance: -; j_gene: TRBJ2-7; len: 13; CDR3aa: CASSLVGLSEQYF; CDR3nt: TGTGCCAGCAGCTTAGTTGGATTAAGCGAGCAGTACTTC
v_gene: TRBV15; d_gene: TRBD2; abundance: -; j_gene: TRBJ2-1; len: 16; CDR3aa: CATSGGLAVFYNEQFF; CDR3nt: TGTGCCACCAGCGGGGGACTAGCGGTTTTTTACAATGAGCAGTTCTTC
v_gene: TRBV7-9; d_gene: -; abundance: -; j_gene: TRBJ2-3; len: 13; CDR3aa: CASSLDPRDTQYF; CDR3nt: TGTGCCAGCAGCTTAGACCCTAGGGATACGCAGTATTTT
v_gene: TRBV7-8; d_gene: -; abundance: -; j_gene: TRBJ2-5; len: 10; CDR3aa: CASGLETQYF; CDR3nt: TGTGCCAGCGGATTGGAGACCCAGTACTTC
v_gene: TRBV29-1; d_gene: -; abundance: -; j_gene: TRBJ1-1; len: 13; CDR3aa: CSVDSGMNTEAFF; CDR3nt: TGCAGCGTTGACTCTGGGATGAACACTGAAGCTTTCTTT
v_gene: TRBV27; d_gene: TRBD2; abundance: -; j_gene: TRBJ2-1; len: 19; CDR3aa: CASSLYSVAGGPSGNEQFF; CDR3nt: TGTGCCAGCAGTTTATATTCCGTAGCGGGAGGGCCGAGCGGCAATGAGCAGTTCTTC
v_gene: TRBV15; d_gene: TRBD2; abundance: -; j_gene: TRBJ2-1; len: 17; CDR3aa: CATSRGRAAGDYNEQFF; CDR3nt: TGTGCCACCAGCAGAGGACGAGCAGCGGGGGACTACAATGAGCAGTTCTTC
v_gene: TRBV2; d_gene: TRBD1; abundance: -; j_gene: TRBJ1-5; len: 17; CDR3aa: CASSEAPGQGRVQPQHF; CDR3nt: TGTGCCAGCAGTGAAGCGCCGGGACAGGGACGCGTTCAGCCCCAGCATTTT
v_gene: TRBV2; d_gene: TRBD2; abundance: -; j_gene: TRBJ2-1; len: 13; CDR3aa: CASSERAGDEQFF; CDR3nt: TGTGCCAGCAGTGAACGGGCGGGAGATGAGCAGTTCTTC
v_gene: TRBV7-9; d_gene: TRBD2; abundance: -; j_gene: TRBJ2-7; len: 15; CDR3aa: CASSLELADSYEQYF; CDR3nt: TGTGCCAGCAGCTTAGAACTAGCGGACTCCTACGAGCAGTACTTC
v_gene: TRBV5-1; d_gene: TRBD2; abundance: -; j_gene: TRBJ2-3; len: 17; CDR3aa: CASSWTSGRERTDTQYF; CDR3nt: TGCGCCAGCTCCTGGACTAGCGGGAGGGAGAGGACAGATACGCAGTATTTT
v_gene: TRBV27; d_gene: -; abundance: -; j_gene: TRBJ2-7; len: 19; CDR3aa: CASSSRWGPNPTEAYEQYF; CDR3nt: TGTGCCAGCAGCTCAAGGTGGGGTCCCAACCCGACAGAAGCCTACGAGCAGTACTTC
v_gene: TRBV2; d_gene: -; abundance: -; j_gene: TRBJ1-2; len: 17; CDR3aa: CASSVPGQGEPNYGYTF; CDR3nt: TGTGCCAGCTCTGTCCCGGGCCAAGGAGAACCTAACTATGGCTACACCTTC
v_gene: TRBV13; d_gene: -; abundance: few; j_gene: TRBJ2-7; len: 12; CDR3aa: CASSTFSYEQYF; CDR3nt: TGTGCCAGCAGCACCTTCTCCTACGAGCAGTACTTC
v_gene: TRBV7-8; d_gene: -; abundance: -; j_gene: TRBJ2-7; len: 17; CDR3aa: CASSLVPRIGRGYEQYF; CDR3nt: TGTGCCAGCAGCTTAGTGCCTAGAATAGGCAGGGGCTACGAGCAGTACTTC
v_gene: TRBV19; d_gene: -; abundance: -; j_gene: TRBJ2-7; len: 14; CDR3aa: CASSVGAGVYEQYF; CDR3nt: TGTGCCAGTAGTGTCGGGGCCGGAGTCTACGAGCAGTACTTC
v_gene: TRBV19; d_gene: TRBD2; abundance: -; j_gene: TRBJ2-7; len: 19; CDR3aa: CATRSGDPTSGRLTYEQYF; CDR3nt: TGTGCCACCCGTAGCGGGGACCCGACTAGCGGGAGATTAACCTACGAGCAGTACTTC
v_gene: TRBV6-1; d_gene: TRBD1; abundance: -; j_gene: TRBJ1-1; len: 14; CDR3aa: CASSSGTGKVEAFF; CDR3nt: TGTGCCAGCAGTTCCGGGACAGGGAAGGTTGAAGCTTTCTTT
v_gene: TRBV7-2; d_gene: -; abundance: -; j_gene: TRBJ2-1; len: 16; CDR3aa: CASSLVELTVNNEQFF; CDR3nt: TGTGCCAGCAGCTTAGTCGAGTTAACGGTGAACAATGAGCAGTTCTTC
v_gene: TRBV6-5; d_gene: TRBD1; abundance: -; j_gene: TRBJ1-2; len: 16; CDR3aa: CASSYRDSANNYGYTF; CDR3nt: TGTGCCAGCAGTTACCGGGACAGCGCTAATAACTATGGCTACACCTTC
v_gene: TRBV6-5; d_gene: -; abundance: -; j_gene: TRBJ2-7; len: 14; CDR3aa: CASPKRGTSYEQYF; CDR3nt: TGTGCCAGCCCCAAGAGGGGGACTTCCTACGAGCAGTACTTC
v_gene: TRBV9; d_gene: TRBD1; abundance: -; j_gene: TRBJ2-7; len: 16; CDR3aa: CASSAARTGSTYEQYF; CDR3nt: TGTGCCAGCAGCGCCGCCCGGACAGGGTCTACCTACGAGCAGTACTTC
v_gene: TRBV5-1; d_gene: -; abundance: -; j_gene: TRBJ1-1; len: 13; CDR3aa: CASSLVTGTEAFF; CDR3nt: TGCGCCAGCAGCTTGGTAACAGGCACTGAAGCTTTCTTT
v_gene: TRBV7-2; d_gene: TRBD2; abundance: -; j_gene: TRBJ2-7; len: 16; CDR3aa: CASRETSGRASYEQYF; CDR3nt: TGTGCCAGCAGGGAAACTAGCGGGAGAGCCTCCTACGAGCAGTACTTC
v_gene: TRBV4-3; d_gene: TRBD2; abundance: -; j_gene: TRBJ2-1; len: 17; CDR3aa: CASSQDRTSGRGNEQFF; CDR3nt: TGCGCCAGCAGCCAAGATCGGACTAGCGGGAGGGGGAATGAGCAGTTCTTC
v_gene: TRBV11-2; d_gene: -; abundance: -; j_gene: TRBJ2-7; len: 16; CDR3aa: CASSFLRGLSSYEQYF; CDR3nt: TGTGCCAGCAGCTTTCTCAGGGGTCTCAGCTCCTACGAGCAGTACTTC
v_gene: TRBV2; d_gene: -; abundance: -; j_gene: TRBJ2-3; len: 16; CDR3aa: CASSETPPREADTQYF; CDR3nt: TGTGCCAGCAGTGAAACGCCGCCGAGGGAGGCAGATACGCAGTATTTT